This record covers a single T cell receptor beta chain. No antigen is known for it. Per the germline V gene, CDR1 is SGHRS and CDR2 is YFSETQ. V shed 3 bases, J shed 6 bases, and the junction held 11 bases outside the gene matches. The CDR3 contains 16 residues. Profiling relied on immunoSEQ multiplex PCR, and the TCRdb table lists in-frame clones only, not all of them. The sample consists of 4,000 to 6,000 clones, around 90% of them appearing once. The data were taken from a study of brain T cells in children with intractable seizures. Study-wide results and limits: Pre-surgery blood may have been undersampled, hiding some clones.

Sequencing was limited to surgery cases with top T cell transcript signatures in brain tissue. Source: resected brain tissue, taken at surgery. The chain couples TRBV5-1 to TRBJ2-1, with TRBD1 matching over 8 bases. The TCR was taken from a boy under two years old with focal cortical dysplasia and intractable seizures. The CDR3 DNA sequence: TGCGCCAGCAGCTCCTTGACAGGGGTGGGCGGCAATGAGCAGTTCTTC. Residues: CASSSLTGVGGNEQFF.